A selection of T cell receptor beta chains follows, all from one sample in a study of shared clonotypes between healthy human individuals. Sequencing was performed with immunoSEQ multiplex PCR; in TCRdb, only in-frame clones are kept and a portion is missing. The sample includes about 2.2 million clones, about 92% of them seen just once. Specimen: naive CD8+ T cells from PBMCs. The receptors come from a man aged 18 to 29 in good health. Some clones in this sample may be carry-over from other donors' samples. CDR3s include the opening cysteine and the closing phenylalanine or tryptophan. Each record gives: V gene, J gene, D gene, clone size, CDR3 protein, CDR3 DNA. D genes are given only for firm matches. Size values are once, few and many counts, or a class for expanded clones, and some rows have none.

>TRBV13|TRBJ1-4|TRBD1|-
CASSEQGAYEKLFF
TGTGCCAGCAGCGAACAGGGGGCTTATGAAAAACTGTTTTTT
>TRBV6-1|TRBJ1-6|-|-
CASSAPASDSPLHF
TGTGCCAGCAGTGCACCCGCCTCAGATTCACCCCTCCACTTT
>TRBV28|TRBJ1-5|TRBD1|-
CASRQDRGRGWPQHF
TGTGCCAGCAGGCAGGACAGGGGCCGTGGGTGGCCCCAGCATTTT
>TRBV11-2|TRBJ2-7|-|-
CASSSGLYHEQYF
TGTGCCAGCAGCTCGGGACTTTACCACGAGCAGTACTTC
>TRBV7-8|TRBJ2-1|-|-
CASSLVTRLHEQFF
TGTGCCAGCAGCTTAGTTACTCGTTTACATGAGCAGTTCTTC
>TRBV27|TRBJ1-5|-|once
CASSLYNNQPQHF
TGTGCCAGCAGTCTATATAACAATCAGCCCCAGCATTTT
>TRBV27|TRBJ2-2|-|-
CASSLTPGVRTGELFF
TGTGCCAGCAGTTTAACCCCAGGGGTTCGAACCGGGGAGCTGTTTTTT
>TRBV10-3|TRBJ2-7|-|-
CAITEGVGSYEQYF
TGTGCCATCACGGAGGGAGTAGGATCCTACGAGCAGTACTTC
>TRBV18|TRBJ1-4|-|-
CASSPAAREKLFF
TGTGCCAGCTCACCAGCGGCCCGTGAAAAACTGTTTTTT
>TRBV6-4|TRBJ1-1|-|-
CASSRGSNTEAFF
TGTGCCAGCAGTAGGGGGTCAAACACTGAAGCTTTCTTT
>TRBV6-5|TRBJ2-2|TRBD2|few
CASSPGQGGTGELFF
TGTGCCAGCAGCCCCGGGCAGGGAGGGACCGGGGAGCTGTTTTTT
>TRBV6-1|TRBJ1-5|-|-
CASSESGLWQPQHF
TGTGCCAGCAGTGAGTCGGGCCTTTGGCAGCCCCAGCATTTT
>TRBV30|TRBJ2-7|-|-
CAWRDTRATYEQYF
TGTGCCTGGAGGGACACCAGGGCCACCTACGAGCAGTACTTC
>TRBV28|TRBJ1-3|-|-
CASSFSSSGNTIYF
TGTGCCAGCAGTTTCTCTAGCTCTGGAAACACCATATATTTT
>TRBV27|TRBJ1-1|-|-
CASSFGAGATEAFF
TGTGCCAGCAGTTTCGGGGCAGGGGCCACTGAAGCTTTCTTT
>TRBV7-2|TRBJ2-1|TRBD2|-
CASSLEYEGLAYEQFF
TGTGCCAGCAGCCTCGAATATGAGGGACTAGCTTATGAGCAGTTCTTC
>TRBV9|TRBJ2-1|TRBD1|-
CASSVGGQGARVGNEQFF
TGTGCCAGCAGCGTTGGTGGACAGGGAGCGCGGGTTGGCAATGAGCAGTTCTTC
>TRBV9|TRBJ1-1|-|-
CASSVGGRGTEAFF
TGTGCCAGCAGCGTAGGGGGAAGGGGCACTGAAGCTTTCTTT
>TRBV28|TRBJ1-1|TRBD1|-
CASSLNRGRTEAFF
TGTGCCAGCAGTTTAAACAGGGGAAGGACTGAAGCTTTCTTT
>TRBV28|TRBJ2-7|-|-
CASRDGYEQYF
TGTGCCAGCAGGGACGGCTACGAGCAGTACTTC
>TRBV27|TRBJ2-1|-|-
CASSLSLGLEQFF
TGTGCCAGCAGTTTGAGCCTCGGACTAGAGCAGTTCTTC
>TRBV25-1|TRBJ2-1|-|-
CASSEYMVGNQGNEQFF
TGTGCCAGCAGTGAATATATGGTTGGGAACCAGGGCAATGAGCAGTTCTTC
>TRBV28|TRBJ2-3|TRBD2|-
CASSFLAEISTDTQYF
TGTGCCAGCAGTTTCCTAGCGGAGATTAGCACAGATACGCAGTATTTT
>TRBV4-3|TRBJ2-1|TRBD2|-
CASSQSPGLAGENEQFF
TGCGCCAGCAGCCAATCCCCGGGACTAGCGGGAGAAAATGAGCAGTTCTTC